This is a list of T cell receptor beta chains from one sample in a study of vaccination effects on CD4 cells after COVID-19. The repertoire was sequenced with immunoSEQ multiplex PCR; TCRdb's copy has only in-frame clones and lacks some. Of about 22,000 clones in the sample, 75% were seen once. For these TCRs, the target antigens are not known. Sequencing was performed on CD4+ T cells from PBMCs cultured with HCoV-NL63 spike peptides, taken before COVID-19 vaccination. These receptors came from a human donor who received a COVID-19 vaccine. The CDR3 runs from the conserved cysteine through the conserved F or W. The D gene is left open where the match is weak. Some rows mark clone size as missing; the rest say once, few, many or name a class of expanded clone.

CDR3 DNA	CDR3 protein	J gene	D gene	clone size	V gene
TGCGCCAGCATGGAAATAGCGGGATCAAACACCGGGGAGCTGTTTTTT	CASMEIAGSNTGELFF	TRBJ2-2	TRBD2	-	TRBV5-1
TGTGCCAGCAGCTTGGTGCAGGGACGGAGCTCCTATAATTCACCCCTCCACTTT	CASSLVQGRSSYNSPLHF	TRBJ1-6	-	once	TRBV5-6
TGCGCCAGCAGCTTGAACACGGGGGAGACCCAGTACTTC	CASSLNTGETQYF	TRBJ2-5	-	-	TRBV5-1
TGTGCCAGCTCACCCTGGACGGCGAACACCGGGGAGCTGTTTTTT	CASSPWTANTGELFF	TRBJ2-2	-	-	TRBV18
TGTGCCAGCAGCTCGGGACAGGATGTTAACTATGGCTACACCTTC	CASSSGQDVNYGYTF	TRBJ1-2	TRBD1	-	TRBV5-4
TGTGCCAGCAGTGAATGGGGACAGAAAGAGACCCAGTACTTC	CASSEWGQKETQYF	TRBJ2-5	TRBD1	-	TRBV6-1
TGTGCCAGCAGCTTAGCGACAGGGAGGGTAGAGACCCAGTACTTC	CASSLATGRVETQYF	TRBJ2-5	-	-	TRBV7-2
TGTGCCAGTAGTATAGCGGACCCGGGCGTGGACGAGCAGTACTTC	CASSIADPGVDEQYF	TRBJ2-7	-	-	TRBV19
TGTGCCAGCAGTGAAAACTTGCCGGAGCAGTACTTC	CASSENLPEQYF	TRBJ2-7	-	-	TRBV6-1
TGTGCCAGCAGTACCACGACATTCGGGGGCTCCCACCCAGCTAACTATGGCTACACCTTC	CASSTTTFGGSHPANYGYTF	TRBJ1-2	-	-	TRBV2
TGTGCCACTTCGACAACCCCCACTGAAGCTTTCTTT	CATSTTPTEAFF	TRBJ1-1	-	-	TRBV2